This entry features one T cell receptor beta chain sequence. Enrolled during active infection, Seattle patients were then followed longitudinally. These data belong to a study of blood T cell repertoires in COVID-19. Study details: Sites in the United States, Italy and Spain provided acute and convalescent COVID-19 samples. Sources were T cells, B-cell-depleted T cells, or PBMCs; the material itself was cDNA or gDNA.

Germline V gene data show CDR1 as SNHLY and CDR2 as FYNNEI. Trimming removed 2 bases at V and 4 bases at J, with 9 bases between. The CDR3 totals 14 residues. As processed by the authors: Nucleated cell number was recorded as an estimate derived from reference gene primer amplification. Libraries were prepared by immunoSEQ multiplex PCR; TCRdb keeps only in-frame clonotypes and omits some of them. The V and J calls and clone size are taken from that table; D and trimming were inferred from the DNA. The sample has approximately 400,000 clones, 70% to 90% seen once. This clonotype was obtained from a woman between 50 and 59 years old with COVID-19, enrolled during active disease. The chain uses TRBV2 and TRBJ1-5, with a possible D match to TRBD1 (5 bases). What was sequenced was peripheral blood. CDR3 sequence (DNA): TGTGCCAGCAGTGAACGGGGGATAAATCAGCCCCAGCATTTT. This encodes CASSERGINQPQHF.